A selection of T cell receptor beta chains follows, all from one sample in a study of cytomegalovirus exposure and HLA in healthy donors. The repertoire was sequenced with immunoSEQ multiplex PCR; TCRdb's copy has only in-frame clones and lacks some. The sample yields about 130,000 clones, 70% to 85% seen once. Sequencing input: PBMCs. Receptors originate from a boy between 10 and 17 years old in good health and CMV-seronegative. Both conserved end residues are part of each CDR3. A D gene is named only where the DNA matches it firmly. Some rows mark clone size as missing; the rest say once, few, many or name a class of expanded clone.

>-|TRBV10-3|TRBJ1-5|-
CAISEGRWSNQPQHF
TGTGCCATCTCAGAGGGCAGATGGAGCAATCAGCCCCAGCATTTT
>-|TRBV6-5|TRBJ1-3|-
CASSGPGNTIYF
TGTGCCAGCAGTGGGCCTGGAAACACCATATATTTT
>-|TRBV6-1|TRBJ2-3|TRBD1
CASSDRQGLNTQYF
TGTGCCAGCAGTGACCGACAGGGATTAAATACGCAGTATTTT
>once|TRBV18|TRBJ2-7|TRBD1
CASSPSMDRGPGEQYF
TGTGCCAGCTCACCCAGCATGGACAGGGGACCGGGAGAGCAGTACTTC
>-|TRBV30|TRBJ1-5|TRBD1
CAWSDPGTGFNQPQHF
TGTGCCTGGAGTGACCCCGGGACAGGTTTCAATCAGCCCCAGCATTTT
>-|TRBV9|TRBJ2-1|-
CASSAPGPSYNEQFF
TGTGCCAGCAGCGCCCCGGGTCCTTCCTACAATGAGCAGTTCTTC
>-|TRBV5-1|TRBJ1-1|-
CVSSPTGNTEAFF
TGCGTCAGCAGCCCGACAGGGAACACTGAAGCTTTCTTT
>-|TRBV15|TRBJ2-1|-
CATSSPGQPSYNEQFF
TGTGCCACCAGTTCTCCTGGACAGCCATCTTACAATGAGCAGTTCTTC
>-|TRBV7-9|TRBJ2-3|-
CSLAASTDTQYF
TGTTCCCTAGCAGCTAGCACAGATACGCAGTATTTT
>-|TRBV10-3|TRBJ2-7|-
CAIGPGLTVRGPYEQYF
TGTGCCATCGGCCCAGGACTTACGGTACGAGGGCCCTACGAGCAGTACTTC
>-|TRBV13|TRBJ2-1|TRBD2
CASSETSGSFHEQFF
TGTGCCAGCAGCGAGACTAGCGGGAGTTTCCATGAGCAGTTCTTC
>once|TRBV4-1|TRBJ1-4|-
CASSQGTVNEKLFF
TGCGCCAGCAGCCAAGGGACAGTAAATGAAAAACTGTTTTTT
>once|TRBV18|TRBJ2-1|TRBD2
CASSPFSSGRAYNEQFF
TGTGCCAGCTCACCATTTTCTAGCGGGAGGGCTTACAATGAGCAGTTCTTC
>-|TRBV27|TRBJ2-7|-
CASSLAASLEGRIYEQYF
TGTGCCAGCAGTTTAGCAGCATCTCTAGAGGGCAGAATATACGAGCAGTACTTC